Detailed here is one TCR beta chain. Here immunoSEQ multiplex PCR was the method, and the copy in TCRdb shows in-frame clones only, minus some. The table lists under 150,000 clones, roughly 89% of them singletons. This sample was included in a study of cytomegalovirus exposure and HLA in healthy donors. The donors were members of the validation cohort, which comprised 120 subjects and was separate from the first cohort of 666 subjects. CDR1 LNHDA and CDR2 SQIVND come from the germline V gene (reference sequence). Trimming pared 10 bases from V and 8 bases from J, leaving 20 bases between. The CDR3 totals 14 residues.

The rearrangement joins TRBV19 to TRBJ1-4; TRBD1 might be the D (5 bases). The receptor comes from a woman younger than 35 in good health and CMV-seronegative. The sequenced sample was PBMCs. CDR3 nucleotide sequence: TGTGCCACCAAGCGGGGGGGTCTAACCGAAAAACTGTTTTTT. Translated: CATKRGGLTEKLFF.